This TCR beta chain was recorded in a study of cytomegalovirus exposure and HLA in healthy donors. Study results and limitations: Sequencing depth across donors, presence/absence analyses assumed, was roughly uniform. Later on, an analysis found that several of the most significant clusters appeared to be linked to common viral pathogens, which included parvovirus B19. Indistinguishability led to the exclusion of some V segments, TRBV6-2 and TRBV6-3 included. According to the study, 160 or so TCR beta chains were cytomegalovirus-associated.

PCR employed 60 Vbeta and 13 Jbeta primers. Measured with immunoSEQ multiplex PCR; TCRdb has only the in-frame clones, and not every one. The sample has 90,000 to 140,000 clones, about 13% seen once; the top ten hold more than 15%. Trimming stripped 4 bases from V and 4 bases from J, with 14 bases between. The CDR3 loop spans 14 amino acids. The V gene's germline CDR1 is SGHRS and CDR2 YFSETQ. Concerning this clone: The antigen is undetermined.

What was sequenced was PBMCs. The chain carries TRBV5-1 and TRBJ1-1; D gene ambiguous. This clonotype was sampled from a man in his forties or fifties in good health and CMV-seropositive. DNA of the CDR3: TGCGCCAGCAGCCCGATCCTATCGGGCACTGAAGCTTTCTTT. Protein: CASSPILSGTEAFF.